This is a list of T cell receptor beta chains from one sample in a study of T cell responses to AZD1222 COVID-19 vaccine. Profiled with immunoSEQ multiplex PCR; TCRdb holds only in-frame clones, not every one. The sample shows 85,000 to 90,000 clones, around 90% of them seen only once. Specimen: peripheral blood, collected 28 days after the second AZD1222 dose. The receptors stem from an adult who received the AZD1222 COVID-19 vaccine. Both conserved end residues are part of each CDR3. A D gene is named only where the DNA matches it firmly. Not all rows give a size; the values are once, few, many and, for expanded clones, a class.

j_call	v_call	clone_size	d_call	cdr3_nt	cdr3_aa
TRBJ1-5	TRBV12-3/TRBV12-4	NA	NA	TGTGCCAGCAGTTTAGGGCAGGGCGCAGCCCAGCATTTT	CASSLGQGAAQHF
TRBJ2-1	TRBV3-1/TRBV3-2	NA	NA	TGTGCCAGCAGCACGCTTAAGGGGGGGCTTAATGAGCAGTTCTTC	CASSTLKGGLNEQFF
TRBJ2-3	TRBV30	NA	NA	TGTGCCTGGGGGTACGGGGCGGAGGTACCAGATACGCAGTATTTT	CAWGYGAEVPDTQYF
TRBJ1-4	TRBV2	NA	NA	TGTGCCAGCAGACGCAGGGCAACTAATGAAAAACTGTTTTTT	CASRRRATNEKLFF
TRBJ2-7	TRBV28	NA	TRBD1	TGTGCCAGCAGTTTCGACAGGGCCTACGAGCAGTACTTC	CASSFDRAYEQYF
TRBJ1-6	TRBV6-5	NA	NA	TGTGCCAGCAGGCGCCGGGACGCTAATTCACCCCTCCACTTT	CASRRRDANSPLHF
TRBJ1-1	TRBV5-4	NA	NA	TGTGCCAGCAGCTCGAATGGACAGTTCGTCTCTGAAGCTTTCTTT	CASSSNGQFVSEAFF
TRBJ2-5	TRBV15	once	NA	TGTGCCACCAGCAGCGTAAGGGAAGAGACCCAGTACTTC	CATSSVREETQYF
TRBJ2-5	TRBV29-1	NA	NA	TGCAGCGTTGCCCGGGCGGGGGAGACCCAGTACTTC	CSVARAGETQYF
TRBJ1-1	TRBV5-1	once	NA	TGCGCCAGCAGCTTGGGTGAAGTGAACACTGAAGCTTTCTTT	CASSLGEVNTEAFF
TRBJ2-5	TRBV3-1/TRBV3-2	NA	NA	TGTGCCAGCAGCCAAGAATTACACCTGAAAGAGACCCAGTACTTC	CASSQELHLKETQYF